This TCR beta chain was documented in a study of blood T cell repertoires in COVID-19. Study-wide context: Whether acute or convalescent, the COVID-19 samples came from the United States, Italy and Spain. Sources were T cells, B-cell-depleted T cells, or PBMCs; the material itself was cDNA or gDNA.

In the original analysis: It was from reference gene primer amplification that nucleated cell counts were estimated. Sequencing was performed with immunoSEQ multiplex PCR; in TCRdb, only in-frame clones are kept and a portion is missing. The V and J calls and the clone size are those of that table, but D and trimming were determined from the DNA. The table records under 150,000 clones, approximately 84% of them present only once. The CDR3 consists of 12 residues. Germline-derived CDR1 and CDR2 are MGHRA and YSYEKL. Trimming took off 2 bases at V and 11 bases at J, with 12 bases between the two ends. The sequencing sample was made of peripheral blood. The gene calls are TRBV4-1 and TRBJ1-1; weak D call: TRBD1 (6 bases). This TCR derives from an elderly woman with acute or convalescent COVID-19. CDR3 nucleotide sequence: TGCGCCAGCAGCCAAATTACAGGGTCCGCTTTCTTT. Translating it yields CASSQITGSAFF.